This T cell receptor (beta chain) was sequenced during a study of T cells after yellow fever vaccination. TCRdb reanalysed the 5' RACE reads using MiXCR and keeps one entry per CDR3 protein. The table shows approximately 300,000 distinct CDR3 sequences, with over 8.5% occurring only once. The TCR originated in a man younger than 35 who received the YFV17D yellow fever vaccine. Sequenced here: CD4+ T cells sorted from PBMCs, sampled 45 days after the yellow fever booster vaccination.

The CDR3 is CASSGRTGDLYEQYV. CDR3 nucleotides: TGTGCCAGCAGCGGGCGGACAGGAGATCTCTACGAGCAGTACGTC. The chain couples TRBV9 to TRBJ2-7; TRBD1 matches at 7 bases. Germline CDR1 SGDLS, CDR2 YYNGEE. V gave up 3 bases and J gave up 3 bases; unmatched junction bases: 9. This CDR3 has 15 amino acids.